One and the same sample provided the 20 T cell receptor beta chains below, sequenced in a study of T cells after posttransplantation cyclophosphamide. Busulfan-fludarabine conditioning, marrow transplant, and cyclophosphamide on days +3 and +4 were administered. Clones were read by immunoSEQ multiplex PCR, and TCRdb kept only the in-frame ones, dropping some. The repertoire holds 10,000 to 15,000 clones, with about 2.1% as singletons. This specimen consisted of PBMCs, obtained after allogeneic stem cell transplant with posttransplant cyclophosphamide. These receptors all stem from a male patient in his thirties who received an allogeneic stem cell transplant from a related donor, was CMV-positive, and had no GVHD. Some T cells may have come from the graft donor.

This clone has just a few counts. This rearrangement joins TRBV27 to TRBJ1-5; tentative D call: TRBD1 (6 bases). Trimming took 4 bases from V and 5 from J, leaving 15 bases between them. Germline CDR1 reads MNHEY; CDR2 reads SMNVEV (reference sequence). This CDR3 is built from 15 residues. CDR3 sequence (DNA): TGTGCCAGCAGTTCCCGCCCAGGGGCGGATCAGCCCCAGCATTTT. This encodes CASSSRPGADQPQHF.

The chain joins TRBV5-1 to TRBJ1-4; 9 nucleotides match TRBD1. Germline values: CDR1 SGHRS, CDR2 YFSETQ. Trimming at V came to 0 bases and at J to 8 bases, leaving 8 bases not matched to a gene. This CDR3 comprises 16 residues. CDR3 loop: CASSLGPGTGKEKLFF. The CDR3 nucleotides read TGCGCCAGCAGCTTGGGTCCCGGGACAGGGAAGGAAAAACTGTTTTTT. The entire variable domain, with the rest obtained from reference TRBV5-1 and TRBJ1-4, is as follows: KAGVTQTPRYLIKTRGQQVTLSCSPISGHRSVSWYQQTPGQGLQFLFEYFSETQRNKGNFPGRFSGRQFSNSRSEMNVSTLELGDSALYLCASSLGPGTGKEKLFFGSGTQLSVL.

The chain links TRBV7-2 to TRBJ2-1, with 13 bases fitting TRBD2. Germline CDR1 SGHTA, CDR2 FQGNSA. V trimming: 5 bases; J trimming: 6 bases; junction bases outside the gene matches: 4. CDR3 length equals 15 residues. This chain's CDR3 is CASSATSGRLNEQFF. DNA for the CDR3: TGTGCCAGCAGCGCGACTAGCGGGAGGCTCAATGAGCAGTTCTTC.

Here the CDR3 DNA reads TGTGCCAGCAGTTACAATCCGACAGGGGGCAATGGCTACACCTTC. This sequence encodes CASSYNPTGGNGYTF. V usage is TRBV6-6 and J usage is TRBJ1-2, with 10 bases that match TRBD1. The CDR3 runs 15 residues. The junction had 6 bases not matched to a gene; V was cut back by 2 bases and J by 6 bases. Per the germline V gene, CDR1 is MNHNY and CDR2 is SVGAGI (reference sequence).

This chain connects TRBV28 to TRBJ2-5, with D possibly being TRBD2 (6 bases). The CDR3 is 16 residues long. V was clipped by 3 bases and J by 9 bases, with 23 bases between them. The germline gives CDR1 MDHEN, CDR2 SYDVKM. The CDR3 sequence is CASSFAGRGTLTAQYF. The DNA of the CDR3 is TGTGCCAGCAGTTTTGCAGGGCGGGGTACGCTAACGGCCCAGTACTTC.

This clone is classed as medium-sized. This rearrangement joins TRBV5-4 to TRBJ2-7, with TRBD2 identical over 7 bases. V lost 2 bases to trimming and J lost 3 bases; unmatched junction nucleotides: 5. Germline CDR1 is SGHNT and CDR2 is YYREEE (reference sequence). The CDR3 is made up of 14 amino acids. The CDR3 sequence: CASSLGGTNYEQYF. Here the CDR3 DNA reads TGTGCCAGCAGCTTAGGAGGGACTAACTACGAGCAGTACTTC.

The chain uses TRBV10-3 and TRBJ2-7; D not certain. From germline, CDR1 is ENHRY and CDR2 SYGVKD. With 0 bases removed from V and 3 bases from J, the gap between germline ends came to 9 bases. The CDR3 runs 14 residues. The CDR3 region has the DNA TGTGCCATCAGTGAGTCCAATTCCCACTACGAGCAGTACTTC. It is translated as CAISESNSHYEQYF.

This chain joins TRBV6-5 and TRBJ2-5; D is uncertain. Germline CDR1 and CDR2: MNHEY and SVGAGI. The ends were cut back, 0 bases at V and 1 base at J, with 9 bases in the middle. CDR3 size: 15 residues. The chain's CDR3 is CASSYSWQIQETQYF. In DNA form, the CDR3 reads TGTGCCAGCAGTTACTCGTGGCAGATCCAAGAGACCCAGTACTTC.

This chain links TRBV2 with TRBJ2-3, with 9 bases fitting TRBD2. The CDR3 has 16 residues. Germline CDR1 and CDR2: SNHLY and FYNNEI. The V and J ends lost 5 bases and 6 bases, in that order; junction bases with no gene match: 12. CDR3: CASSFGTSRTADTQYF. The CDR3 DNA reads TGTGCCAGCAGTTTCGGGACTAGCAGGACGGCCGATACGCAGTATTTT.

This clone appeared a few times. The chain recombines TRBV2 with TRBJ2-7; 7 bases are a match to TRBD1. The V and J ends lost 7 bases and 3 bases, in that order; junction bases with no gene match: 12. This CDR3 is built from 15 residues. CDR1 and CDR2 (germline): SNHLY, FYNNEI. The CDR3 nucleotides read TGTGCCAGCACCGCGCCGGGACAGAGATTCTACGAGCAGTACTTC. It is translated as CASTAPGQRFYEQYF.

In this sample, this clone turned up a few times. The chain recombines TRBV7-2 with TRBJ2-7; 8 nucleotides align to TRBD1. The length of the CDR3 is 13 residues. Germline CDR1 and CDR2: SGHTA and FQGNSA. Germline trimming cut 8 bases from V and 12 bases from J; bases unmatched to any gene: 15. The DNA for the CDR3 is TGTGCCAGCGGCCGAGGACAGGGTGCATATCCGTACTTC. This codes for CASGRGQGAYPYF.

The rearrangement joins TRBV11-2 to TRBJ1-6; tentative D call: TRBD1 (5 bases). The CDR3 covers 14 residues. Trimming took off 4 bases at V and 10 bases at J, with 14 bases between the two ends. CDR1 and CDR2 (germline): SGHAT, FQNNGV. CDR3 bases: TGTGCCAGCAGCTCCCAGGGAGGGAACTCACCCCTCCACTTT. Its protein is CASSSQGGNSPLHF.

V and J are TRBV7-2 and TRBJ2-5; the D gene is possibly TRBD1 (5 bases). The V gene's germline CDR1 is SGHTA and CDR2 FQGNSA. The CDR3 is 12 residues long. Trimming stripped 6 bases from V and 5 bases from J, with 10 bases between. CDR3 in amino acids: CASRSQVETQYF. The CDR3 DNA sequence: TGTGCCAGCAGATCACAGGTGGAGACCCAGTACTTC.

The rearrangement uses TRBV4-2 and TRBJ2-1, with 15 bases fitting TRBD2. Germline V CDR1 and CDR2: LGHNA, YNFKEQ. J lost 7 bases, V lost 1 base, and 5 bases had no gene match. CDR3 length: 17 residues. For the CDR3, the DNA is TGTGCCAGCAGCCAAGGGACTAGCGGGAGGGCCATGAATGAGCAGTTCTTC. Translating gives CASSQGTSGRAMNEQFF.

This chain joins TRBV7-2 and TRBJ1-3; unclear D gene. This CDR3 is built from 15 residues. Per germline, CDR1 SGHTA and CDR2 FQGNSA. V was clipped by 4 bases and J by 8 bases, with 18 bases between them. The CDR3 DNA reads TGTGCCAGCAGCTCCAACACGGGAGTAAGTGACACCATATATTTT. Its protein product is CASSSNTGVSDTIYF.

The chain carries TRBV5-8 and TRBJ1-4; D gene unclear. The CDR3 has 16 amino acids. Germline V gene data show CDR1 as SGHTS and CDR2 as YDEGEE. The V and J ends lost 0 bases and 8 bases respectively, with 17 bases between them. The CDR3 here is CASSLAEFMAAEKLFF. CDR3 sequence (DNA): TGTGCCAGCAGCTTGGCCGAGTTTATGGCGGCGGAAAAACTGTTTTTT.

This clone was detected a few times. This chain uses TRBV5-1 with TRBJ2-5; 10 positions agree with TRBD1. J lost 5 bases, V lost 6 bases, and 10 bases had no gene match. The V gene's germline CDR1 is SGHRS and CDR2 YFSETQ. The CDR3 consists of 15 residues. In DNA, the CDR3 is TGCGCCAGCACAAGGGGGGGGACAGGGGCTGAGACCCAGTACTTC. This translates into CASTRGGTGAETQYF.

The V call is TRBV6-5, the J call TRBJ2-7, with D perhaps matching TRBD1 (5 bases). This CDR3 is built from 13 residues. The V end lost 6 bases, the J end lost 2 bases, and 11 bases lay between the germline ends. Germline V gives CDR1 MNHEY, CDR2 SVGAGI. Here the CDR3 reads CASREQVAYEQYF. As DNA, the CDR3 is TGTGCCAGCAGGGAACAGGTAGCCTACGAGCAGTACTTC.

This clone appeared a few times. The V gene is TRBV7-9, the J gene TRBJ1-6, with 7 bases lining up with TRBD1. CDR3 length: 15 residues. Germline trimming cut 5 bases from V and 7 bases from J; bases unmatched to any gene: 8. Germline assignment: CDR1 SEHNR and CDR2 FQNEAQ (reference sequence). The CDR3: CASSPSGTANSPLHF. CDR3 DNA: TGTGCCAGCAGCCCTTCCGGGACAGCGAATTCACCCCTCCACTTT.

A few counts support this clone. CDR3 residues: CASSPQGIWSEKLFF. CDR3 sequence (DNA): TGTGCCAGCAGCCCCCAGGGGATATGGAGTGAAAAACTGTTTTTT. The gene calls are TRBV9 and TRBJ1-4; D is perhaps TRBD1 (6 bases). The germline gives CDR1 SGDLS, CDR2 YYNGEE. CDR3 length: 15 residues. The V and J ends lost 4 bases and 7 bases respectively, with 17 bases between them.